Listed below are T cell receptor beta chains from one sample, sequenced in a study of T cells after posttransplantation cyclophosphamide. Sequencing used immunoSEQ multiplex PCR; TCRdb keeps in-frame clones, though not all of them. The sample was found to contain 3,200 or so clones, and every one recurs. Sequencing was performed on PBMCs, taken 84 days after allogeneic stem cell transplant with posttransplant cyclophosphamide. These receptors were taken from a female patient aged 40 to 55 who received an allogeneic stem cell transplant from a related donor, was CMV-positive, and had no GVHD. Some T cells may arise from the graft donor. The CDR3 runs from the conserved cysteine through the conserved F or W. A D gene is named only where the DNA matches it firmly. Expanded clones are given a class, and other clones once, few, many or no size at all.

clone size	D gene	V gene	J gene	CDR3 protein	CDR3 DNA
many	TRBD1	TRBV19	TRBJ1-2	CASRTTGDNGYGYTF	TGTGCCAGTAGGACTACAGGGGATAACGGCTATGGCTACACCTTC
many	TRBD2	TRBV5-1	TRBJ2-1	CASSLAGGYTYNEQFF	TGCGCCAGCAGCTTGGCGGGGGGTTATACCTACAATGAGCAGTTCTTC
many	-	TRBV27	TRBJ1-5	CASSPMSNQPQHF	TGTGCCAGCAGTCCCATGAGCAATCAGCCCCAGCATTTT
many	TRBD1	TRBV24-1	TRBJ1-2	CATSDTGAGQGFYGYTF	TGTGCCACCAGTGACACCGGAGCGGGACAGGGGTTTTATGGCTACACCTTC
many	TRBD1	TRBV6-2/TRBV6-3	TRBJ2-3	CASSYLQGLFTDTQYF	TGTGCCAGCAGTTACCTACAGGGGCTTTTCACAGATACGCAGTATTTT
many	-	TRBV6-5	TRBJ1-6	CASSYSQGTSPLHF	TGTGCCAGCAGTTACTCACAGGGAACCTCACCCCTCCACTTT
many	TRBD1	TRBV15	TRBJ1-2	CATSSTGNYGYTF	TGTGCCACCAGCTCGACAGGGAACTATGGCTACACCTTC
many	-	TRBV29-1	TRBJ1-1	CSGGHGLNTEAFF	TGCAGCGGCGGACACGGGTTGAACACTGAAGCTTTCTTT
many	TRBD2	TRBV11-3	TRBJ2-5	CASSGKLGLATAQYF	TGTGCCAGCAGCGGAAAGTTGGGACTAGCCACGGCCCAGTACTTC
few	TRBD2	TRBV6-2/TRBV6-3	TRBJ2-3	CASTRSGGAVLDTQYF	TGTGCCAGCACCCGTAGCGGGGGGGCTGTGCTAGATACGCAGTATTTT
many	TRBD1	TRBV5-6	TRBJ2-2	CASSPRQGASGELFF	TGTGCCAGCAGCCCCCGACAGGGGGCTAGCGGGGAGCTGTTTTTT
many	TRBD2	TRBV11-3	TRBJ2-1	CASSLRAGGYYNEQFF	TGTGCCAGCAGCTTACGAGCGGGGGGCTACTACAATGAGCAGTTCTTC
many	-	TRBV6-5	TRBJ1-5	CASSYSPDQPQHF	TGTGCCAGCAGTTACTCTCCAGATCAGCCCCAGCATTTT
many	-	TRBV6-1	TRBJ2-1	CASSELQGYNEQFF	TGTGCCAGCAGTGAATTACAGGGTTACAATGAGCAGTTCTTC
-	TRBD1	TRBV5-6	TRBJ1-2	CASSGTGENYGYTF	TGTGCCAGCAGCGGGACAGGGGAGAACTATGGCTACACCTTC
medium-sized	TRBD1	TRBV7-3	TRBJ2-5	CASSSNQGATQYF	TGTGCCAGCAGCTCCAATCAGGGGGCGACCCAGTACTTC
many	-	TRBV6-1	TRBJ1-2	CASSESTGQSGYTF	TGTGCCAGCAGTGAATCTACAGGGCAAAGTGGCTACACCTTC
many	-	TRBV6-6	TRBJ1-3	CASRYSGNTIYF	TGTGCCAGCAGGTACTCTGGAAACACCATATATTTT
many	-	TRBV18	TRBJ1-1	CASSPLLRTFNEAFF	TGTGCCAGCTCACCACTTCTCCGGACATTTAATGAAGCTTTCTTT
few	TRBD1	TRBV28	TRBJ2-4	CASTGQGRNIQYF	TGTGCCAGCACCGGACAGGGTAGAAACATTCAGTACTTC
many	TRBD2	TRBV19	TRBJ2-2	CASSTSRLASGELFF	TGTGCCAGTAGTACCTCGCGACTAGCGTCCGGGGAGCTGTTTTTT
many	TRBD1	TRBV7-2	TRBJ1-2	CASSSRQGNYGYTF	TGTGCCAGCAGCTCCCGACAGGGGAACTATGGCTACACCTTC
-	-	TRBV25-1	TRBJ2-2	CASSEFGGSTGELFF	TGTGCCAGCAGTGAATTCGGGGGAAGCACCGGGGAGCTGTTTTTT
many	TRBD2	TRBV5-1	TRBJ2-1	CASSLSIQRGEGEQFF	TGCGCCAGCAGCTTGTCTATCCAGCGGGGGGAGGGTGAGCAGTTCTTC
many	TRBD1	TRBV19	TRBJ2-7	CASRRGPAYEQYF	TGTGCCAGTAGGAGGGGGCCGGCCTACGAGCAGTACTTC
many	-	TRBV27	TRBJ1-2	CASSFVQGGGYTF	TGTGCCAGCAGTTTCGTACAGGGCGGTGGCTACACCTTC
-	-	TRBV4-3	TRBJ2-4	CASSQGARGDKNIQYF	TGCGCCAGCAGCCAGGGCGCCAGGGGGGACAAAAACATTCAGTACTTC
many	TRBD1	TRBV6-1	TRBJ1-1	CASRNQGGNTEAFF	TGTGCCAGCAGAAATCAAGGGGGCAACACTGAAGCTTTCTTT
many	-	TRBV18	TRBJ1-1	CASLEGTNTEAFF	TGTGCCAGCTTGGAGGGCACGAACACTGAAGCTTTCTTT
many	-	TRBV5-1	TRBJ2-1	CASTMDSYNEQFF	TGCGCCAGCACCATGGACAGCTACAATGAGCAGTTCTTC
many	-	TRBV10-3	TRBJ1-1	CAIRTDNGNTEAFF	TGTGCCATCAGGACAGACAATGGGAACACTGAAGCTTTCTTT
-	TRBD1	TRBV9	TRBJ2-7	CASTIAQGTAYEQYF	TGTGCCAGCACCATCGCACAGGGGACGGCCTACGAGCAGTACTTC
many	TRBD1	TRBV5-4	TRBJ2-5	CASSPGTGARETQYF	TGTGCCAGCAGCCCGGGGACAGGGGCCCGCGAGACCCAGTACTTC
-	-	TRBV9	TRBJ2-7	CASSFRQGTAYEQYF	TGTGCCAGTAGTTTCAGGCAGGGGACGGCATACGAGCAGTACTTC
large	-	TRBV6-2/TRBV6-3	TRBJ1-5	CASSYGEAGANQPQHF	TGTGCCAGCAGTTACGGGGAGGCAGGGGCTAATCAGCCCCAGCATTTT
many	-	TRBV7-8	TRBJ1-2	CASSLVGDGYTF	TGTGCCAGCAGCTTAGTAGGGGATGGCTACACCTTC
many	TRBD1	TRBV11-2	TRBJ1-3	CASSLVDRLSSGNTIYF	TGTGCCAGCAGCTTAGTGGACAGGCTAAGCTCTGGAAACACCATATATTTT
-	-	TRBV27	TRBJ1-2	CASSSVGVPNYGYTF	TGTGCCAGCAGTTCCGTAGGGGTACCCAACTATGGCTACACCTTC
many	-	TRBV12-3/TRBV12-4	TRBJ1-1	CASSLGGDTEAFF	TGTGCCAGCAGTTTAGGCGGGGACACTGAAGCTTTCTTT